One sample yielded the 25 T cell receptor beta chains listed below, sequenced in a study of blood T cell dynamics during melanoma immunotherapy. Time point indicated: pre-treatment baseline. Assay: immunoSEQ multiplex PCR; the TCRdb copy retains only in-frame clones and omits some. The sample carries around 5,000 clones, about 87% recorded once. Sequenced here: blood, sampled from a patient treated with checkpoint blockade. The receptors here all came from a human donor with melanoma.

This chain joins TRBV28 and TRBJ2-5; D is unclear. The end of the DNA aligns better with TRBJ2-7, so the J call may be wrong. Per germline, CDR1 MDHEN and CDR2 SYDVKM. The CDR3 sequence is 15 residues long. CDR3 sequence: CASSPGWVSSYEQYF. The CDR3 bases are TGTGCCAGCAGCCCCGGGTGGGTTAGCTCCTACGAGCAGTACTTC.

The genes are TRBV11-2 and TRBJ2-7; D not resolved. CDR1 is SGHAT and CDR2 is FQNNGV in the germline V gene. Trimming left V 1 base short and J 3 bases short, with 10 bases between. This CDR3 is 14 amino acids long. The CDR3 spells CASSLGRSDYEQYF. The CDR3 nucleotides read TGTGCCAGCAGCTTAGGGCGGAGCGACTACGAGCAGTACTTC.

The chain recombines TRBV7-9 with TRBJ2-3; 8 positions match TRBD2. In germline, CDR1 is SEHNR, CDR2 FQNEAQ (reference sequence). The CDR3 has 15 residues. After removal of 5 bases from V and 4 bases from J, the junction contained 8 bases not matched to a gene. CDR3 sequence reads: CASSRPSGSSDTQYF. CDR3 in DNA: TGTGCCAGCAGCCGACCAAGCGGGAGCTCAGATACGCAGTATTTT. The whole variable domain, remainder taken from reference TRBV7-9 and TRBJ2-3, is DTGVSQNPRHKITKRGQNVTFRCDPISEHNRLYWYRQTLGQGPEFLTYFQNEAQLEKSRLLSDRFSAERPKGSFSTLEIQRTEQGDSAMYLCASSRPSGSSDTQYFGPGTRLTVL.

The V gene is TRBV28, the J gene TRBJ1-1; a possible D gene is TRBD1 (5 bases). The CDR3 loop spans 13 amino acids. Trimming took 4 bases from V and 5 from J, leaving 11 bases between them. CDR1 and CDR2 (germline): MDHEN, SYDVKM. The CDR3 is CASSSGGGTEAFF. The CDR3 nucleotides are TGTGCCAGCAGTTCCGGGGGGGGGACTGAAGCTTTCTTT.

This rearrangement joins TRBV7-9 to TRBJ2-1; 7 nucleotides match TRBD1. V gave up 2 bases and J gave up 8 bases; unmatched junction bases: 9. Looked up from germline, CDR1 is SEHNR and CDR2 is FQNEAQ (reference sequence). This CDR3 region has 15 residues. Written as DNA, the CDR3 is TGTGCCAGCAGCTTACAGGGGGATGCTAGGGATGAGCAGTTCTTC. Protein product: CASSLQGDARDEQFF.

This clone was picked up one time. This chain connects TRBV7-8 to TRBJ2-3; 8 nucleotides line up with TRBD2. V gave up 5 bases and J gave up 1 base; unmatched junction bases: 11. The CDR3 is 17 residues long. The germline gives CDR1 SGHVS, CDR2 FQNEAQ. DNA of the CDR3: TGTGCCAGCAGCCCTCCGGGACTAGTGCGTGGCACAGATACGCAGTATTTT. This sequence encodes CASSPPGLVRGTDTQYF. Supplemented by reference TRBV7-8 and TRBJ2-3, the full variable domain reads GAGVSQSPRYKVAKRGQDVALRCDPISGHVSLFWYQQALGQGPEFLTYFQNEAQLDKSGLPSDRFFAERPEGSVSTLKIQRTQQEDSAVYLCASSPPGLVRGTDTQYFGPGTRLTVL.

This sequence joins TRBV4-2 and TRBJ2-1, with TRBD2 matching over 7 bases. Germline V gives CDR1 LGHNA, CDR2 YNFKEQ. The CDR3 is 14 residues long. V lost 2 bases to trimming and J lost 8 bases; unmatched junction nucleotides: 6. The CDR3 loop is CASSQRTSSDEQFF. The CDR3 coding sequence is TGTGCCAGCAGCCAACGGACTAGTTCCGATGAGCAGTTCTTC.

V and J are TRBV27 and TRBJ2-3, with 10 bases aligning to TRBD2. With V trimmed by 5 bases and J by 3 bases, 5 bases remained unmatched. In germline, CDR1 is MNHEY, CDR2 SMNVEV (reference sequence). The CDR3 extends over 15 amino acids. The CDR3 loop reads CASSPTSGVTDTQYF. CDR3 DNA: TGTGCCAGCAGTCCCACTAGCGGGGTAACAGATACGCAGTATTTT.

The chain links TRBV7-9 to TRBJ2-7; possibly TRBD1 or TRBD2 for D (5 bases each). Germline V CDR1 and CDR2: SEHNR, FQNEAQ (reference sequence). V dropped 1 base and J dropped 6 bases, with 10 bases sitting between them. The CDR3 consists of 13 residues. CDR3 sequence: CASSLVSGREQYF. In DNA form, the CDR3 reads TGTGCCAGCAGCTTAGTATCGGGACGCGAGCAGTACTTC.

This chain links TRBV29-1 with TRBJ1-3; tentatively, D is TRBD1 (5 bases). Germline CDR1 and CDR2: SQVTM and ANQGSEA. The V and J ends lost 3 bases and 4 bases respectively, with 10 bases between them. The CDR3 is 13 amino acids. CDR3 sequence: CSVDRVGGNTIYF. The CDR3 DNA is TGCAGCGTTGACAGGGTTGGAGGAAACACCATATATTTT.

The chain is built from TRBV19 and TRBJ1-5; TRBD1 agrees at 9 bases. Germline V CDR1 and CDR2: LNHDA, SQIVND (reference sequence). The CDR3 runs to 19 residues. Losses at the gene ends were 6 bases for V and 2 bases for J; bases not matched to a gene: 17. CDR3 sequence reads: CASRPTLGTGFGRNQPQHF. The CDR3 DNA sequence: TGTGCCAGTAGGCCAACCCTCGGGACAGGGTTTGGGCGCAATCAGCCCCAGCATTTT.

This clone has a handful of counts. The CDR3 DNA reads as TGTGCCAGCAGTTCGGGCCAGGAGCTCAATCAGCCCCAGCATTTT. This gives the protein CASSSGQELNQPQHF. The chain employs TRBV27 and TRBJ1-5, with D unresolved. CDR3 length: 15 amino acids. Trimming stripped 4 bases from V and 3 bases from J, with 13 bases between. Germline V gives CDR1 MNHEY, CDR2 SMNVEV (reference sequence).

J is TRBJ2-3 and V is TRBV9; D gene ambiguous. The CDR3 sequence is 15 residues long. Germline V CDR1 and CDR2: SGDLS, YYNGEE. Trimming removed 2 bases at V and 2 bases at J, with 12 bases between. CDR3 bases: TGTGCCAGCAGCGTTGGTAGCCGGGCCACAGATACGCAGTATTTT. Protein product: CASSVGSRATDTQYF.

This clone was detected only a few times. The V call is TRBV6-5, the J call TRBJ2-7, with 7 bases identical to TRBD1. J gave up 3 bases and V 6 bases, and 11 bases lay outside the gene matches. The germline CDR1 and CDR2 sequences are MNHEY and SVGAGI. The CDR3 sequence is 15 residues long. The CDR3 nucleotides read TGTGCCAGCAGCTTCAATCGGGACAGCCTCTACGAGCAGTACTTC. Its protein product is CASSFNRDSLYEQYF.

V is TRBV9 and J is TRBJ2-5; D call uncertain. The germline gives CDR1 SGDLS, CDR2 YYNGEE. The CDR3 contains 15 residues. V was pared by 4 bases and J by 0 bases, with 13 bases between. The CDR3: CASSPFGGDQETQYF. The CDR3 DNA sequence: TGTGCCAGCAGCCCCTTCGGCGGAGACCAAGAGACCCAGTACTTC.

CDR3 region: CASSLEIPGLGSGANVLTF. The CDR3 DNA follows: TGCGCCAGCAGCCTCGAGATACCAGGGCTGGGGTCTGGGGCCAACGTCCTGACTTTC. The rearrangement uses TRBV4-3 and TRBJ2-6, with a possible D match to TRBD1 (5 bases). The CDR3 consists of 19 residues. Germline V gene sequence: CDR1 LGHNA, CDR2 YSLEER. With 4 bases removed from V and 1 base from J, the gap between germline ends came to 20 bases.

The V and J genes are TRBV18 and TRBJ2-7; 7 bases align to TRBD2. This CDR3 region has 15 residues. Germline V gives CDR1 KGHSH, CDR2 LQKENI. With V trimmed by 1 base and J by 3 bases, 6 bases remained unmatched. This CDR3 reads CASSPQGREGYEQYF. CDR3 sequence (DNA): TGTGCCAGCTCACCACAGGGCAGGGAGGGCTACGAGCAGTACTTC.

The chain employs TRBV2 and TRBJ2-3; 9 bases align to TRBD2. The germline V gene encodes CDR1 SNHLY and CDR2 FYNNEI. V shed 6 bases and J 2 bases; nucleotides not matched to a gene: 9. The CDR3 loop spans 16 amino acids. The CDR3: CASRKRGGDFTDTQYF. CDR3 sequence (DNA): TGTGCCAGCAGGAAGCGCGGGGGGGATTTCACAGATACGCAGTATTTT. The whole variable domain, filled in from reference TRBV2 and TRBJ2-3, reads EPEVTQTPSHQVTQMGQEVILRCVPISNHLYFYWYRQILGQKVEFLVSFYNNEISEKSEIFDDQFSVERPDGSNFTLKIRSTKLEDSAMYFCASRKRGGDFTDTQYFGPGTRLTVL.

This chain uses TRBV27 with TRBJ2-3, with D possibly being TRBD2 (6 bases). CDR3 length: 16 amino acids. The germline gives CDR1 MNHEY, CDR2 SMNVEV (reference sequence). V lost 7 bases, J lost 0 bases, and 17 bases lay in between. This CDR3 reads CASTGGISYSTDTQYF. In DNA, the CDR3 is TGTGCCAGCACGGGCGGGATTAGTTATAGCACAGATACGCAGTATTTT.

The rearrangement joins TRBV27 to TRBJ2-7, with 7 bases lining up with TRBD2. Germline-derived CDR1 and CDR2 are MNHEY and SMNVEV (reference sequence). The CDR3 has 11 residues. Germline trimming cut 10 bases from V and 6 bases from J; bases unmatched to any gene: 6. The CDR3 region is CATGEGLEQYF. In DNA form, the CDR3 reads TGTGCCACCGGGGAGGGTCTCGAGCAGTACTTC.

The gene calls are TRBV11-1 and TRBJ1-6; 8 bases match TRBD1. Per germline, CDR1 SGHAT and CDR2 FQDESV (reference sequence). The CDR3 covers 15 residues. J gave up 10 bases and V 2 bases, and 7 bases lay outside the gene matches. The CDR3 loop reads CASSLLGQGQSPLHF. The CDR3 nucleotides read TGTGCCAGCAGCTTACTTGGACAGGGACAATCACCCCTCCACTTT.

This clone has a single count. In DNA, the CDR3 is TGTGCCAGCAGCTTGGAGGTCGTAAACACCATATATTTT. It codes for CASSLEVVNTIYF. The chain recombines TRBV5-5 with TRBJ1-3, with no clear D. Trimming took off 0 bases at V and 6 bases at J, with 7 bases between the two ends. Germline loops: CDR1 SGHKS, CDR2 YYEKEE (reference sequence). The CDR3 runs 13 residues.

The chain recombines TRBV4-2 with TRBJ1-4, with D unclear. Germline CDR1 is LGHNA and CDR2 is YNFKEQ. CDR3 size: 16 residues. V was clipped by 0 bases and J by 8 bases, with 16 bases between them. The CDR3 loop reads CASSQDFRGVGEKLFF. The CDR3 bases are TGTGCCAGCAGCCAAGATTTTCGGGGAGTAGGGGAAAAACTGTTTTTT.

The chain couples TRBV7-2 to TRBJ2-2; a possible D gene is TRBD1 (6 bases). The CDR3 contains 17 residues. V shed 7 bases and J shed 0 bases, with 18 bases lying between them. The V gene's germline CDR1 is SGHTA and CDR2 FQGNSA. CDR3 nucleotide sequence: TGTGCCAGCACCCAACTTTCAGGGGCCTCGAACACCGGGGAGCTGTTTTTT. Protein sequence: CASTQLSGASNTGELFF.

This clone was seen only a few times. The chain carries TRBV28 and TRBJ1-2; a weak D match, TRBD1 (5 bases). Trimming took 4 bases from V and 2 from J, leaving 14 bases between them. The CDR3 is 15 residues long. The V gene's germline CDR1 is MDHEN and CDR2 SYDVKM. The DNA of the CDR3 is TGTGCCAGCAGTTATCGGGACGGGGAAAACTATGGCTACACCTTC. Protein sequence: CASSYRDGENYGYTF.